This T cell receptor beta chain derives from a study of neurological immune-mediated disorders. Study observations and caveats: There were no CDR3 amino acid sequences shared by expanded clones across subjects, a result suggesting private repertoires in all groups.

This clonotype was detected many times. The antigen remains unidentified. The V and J ends lost 5 bases and 3 bases respectively, with 8 bases between them. Germline assignment: CDR1 MNHNY and CDR2 SVGAGI (reference sequence). The CDR3 has 12 amino acids. From the 5' RACE reads, TCRdb called clonotypes with MiXCR, one entry per CDR3 protein. The sample records about 30,000 distinct CDR3 sequences, approximately 5.2% being singletons. The J gene is TRBJ2-7, the V gene TRBV6-6; D might be TRBD1 (6 bases). This receptor was identified in a woman between 45 and 65 years old in good health. Specimen: CD4+ T cells from blood. DNA of the CDR3: TGTGCCAGCAGTGCCAGGGGCTACGAGCAGTACTTC. Translation gives CASSARGYEQYF.